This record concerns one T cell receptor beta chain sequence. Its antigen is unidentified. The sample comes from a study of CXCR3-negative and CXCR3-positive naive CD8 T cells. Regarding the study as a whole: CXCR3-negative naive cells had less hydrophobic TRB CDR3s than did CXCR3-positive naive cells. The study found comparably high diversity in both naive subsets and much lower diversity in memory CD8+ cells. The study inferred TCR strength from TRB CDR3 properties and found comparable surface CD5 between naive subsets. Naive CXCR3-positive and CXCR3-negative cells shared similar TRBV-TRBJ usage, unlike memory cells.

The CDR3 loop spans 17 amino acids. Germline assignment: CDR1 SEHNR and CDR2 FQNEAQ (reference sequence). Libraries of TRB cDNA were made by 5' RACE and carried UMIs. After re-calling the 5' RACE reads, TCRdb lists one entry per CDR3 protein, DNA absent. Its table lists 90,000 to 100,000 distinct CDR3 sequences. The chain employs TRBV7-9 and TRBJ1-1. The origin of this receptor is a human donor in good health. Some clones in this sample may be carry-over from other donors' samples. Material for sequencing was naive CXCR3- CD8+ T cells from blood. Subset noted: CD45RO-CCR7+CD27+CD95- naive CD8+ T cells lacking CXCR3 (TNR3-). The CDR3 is CASSRGGAEEGNTEAFF. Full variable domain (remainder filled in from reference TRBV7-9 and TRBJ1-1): DTGVSQNPRHKITKRGQNVTFRCDPISEHNRLYWYRQTLGQGPEFLTYFQNEAQLEKSRLLSDRFSAERPKGSFSTLEIQRTEQGDSAMYLCASSRGGAEEGNTEAFFGQGTRLTVV.